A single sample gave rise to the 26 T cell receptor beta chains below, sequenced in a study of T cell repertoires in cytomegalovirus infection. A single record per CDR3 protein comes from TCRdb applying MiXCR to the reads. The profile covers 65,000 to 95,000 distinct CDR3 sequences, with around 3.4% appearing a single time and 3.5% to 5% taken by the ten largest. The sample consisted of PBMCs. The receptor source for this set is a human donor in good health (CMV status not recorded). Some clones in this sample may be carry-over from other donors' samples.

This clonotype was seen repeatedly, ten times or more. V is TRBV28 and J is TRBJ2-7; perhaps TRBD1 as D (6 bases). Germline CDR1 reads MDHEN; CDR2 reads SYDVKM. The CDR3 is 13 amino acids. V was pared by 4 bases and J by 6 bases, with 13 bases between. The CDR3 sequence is CASSWMNRVEQYF. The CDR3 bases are TGTGCCAGCAGTTGGATGAACAGGGTCGAGCAGTACTTC.

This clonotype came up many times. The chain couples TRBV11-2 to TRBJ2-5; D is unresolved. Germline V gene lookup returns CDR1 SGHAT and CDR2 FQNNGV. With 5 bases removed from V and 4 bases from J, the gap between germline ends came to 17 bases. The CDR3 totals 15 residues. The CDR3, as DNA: TGTGCCAGCAGCCGTCAACACCTCCGGTCAGAGACCCAGTACTTC. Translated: CASSRQHLRSETQYF.

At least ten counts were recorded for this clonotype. CDR3: CSARSGDTEAFF. DNA for the CDR3: TGCAGTGCTAGATCAGGGGACACTGAAGCTTTCTTT. The rearrangement links TRBV20-1 to TRBJ1-1, with a tentative D call TRBD1 (6 bases). The CDR3 totals 12 residues. Trimming stripped 2 bases from V and 3 bases from J, with 7 bases between. Per the germline V gene, CDR1 is DFQATT and CDR2 is SNEGSKA (reference sequence).

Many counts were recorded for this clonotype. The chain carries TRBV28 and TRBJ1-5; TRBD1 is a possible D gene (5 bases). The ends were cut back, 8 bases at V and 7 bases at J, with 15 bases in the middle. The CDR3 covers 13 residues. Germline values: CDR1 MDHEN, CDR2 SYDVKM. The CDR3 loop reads CASDVGGFQPQHF. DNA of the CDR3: TGTGCCAGCGACGTGGGGGGGTTCCAGCCCCAGCATTTT.

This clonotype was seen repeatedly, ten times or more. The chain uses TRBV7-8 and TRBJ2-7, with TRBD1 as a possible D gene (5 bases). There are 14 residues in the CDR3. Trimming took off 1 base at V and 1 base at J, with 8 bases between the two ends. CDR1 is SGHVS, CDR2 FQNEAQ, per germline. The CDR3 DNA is TGTGCCAGCAGCTTAGTGGCAGGGTCCTACGAGCAGTACTTC. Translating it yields CASSLVAGSYEQYF.

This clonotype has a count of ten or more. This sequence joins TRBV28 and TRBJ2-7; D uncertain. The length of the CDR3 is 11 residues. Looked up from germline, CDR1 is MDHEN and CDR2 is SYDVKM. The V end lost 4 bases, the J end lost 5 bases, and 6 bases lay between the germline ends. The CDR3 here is CASSSRDEQYF. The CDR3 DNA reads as TGTGCCAGCAGTTCACGGGACGAGCAGTACTTC.

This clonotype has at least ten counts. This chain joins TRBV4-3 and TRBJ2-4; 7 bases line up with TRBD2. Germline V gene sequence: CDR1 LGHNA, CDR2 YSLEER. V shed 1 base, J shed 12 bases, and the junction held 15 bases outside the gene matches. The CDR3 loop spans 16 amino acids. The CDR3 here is CASSQVGGAQREGQYF. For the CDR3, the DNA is TGCGCCAGCAGCCAAGTGGGAGGGGCCCAGCGCGAGGGTCAGTACTTC.

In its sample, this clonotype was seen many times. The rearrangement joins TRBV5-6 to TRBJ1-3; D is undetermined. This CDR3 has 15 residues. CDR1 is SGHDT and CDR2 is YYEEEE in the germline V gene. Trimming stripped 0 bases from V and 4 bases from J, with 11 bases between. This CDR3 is CASSLVGTRGNTIYF. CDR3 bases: TGTGCCAGCAGCTTGGTGGGTACAAGAGGAAACACCATATATTTT.

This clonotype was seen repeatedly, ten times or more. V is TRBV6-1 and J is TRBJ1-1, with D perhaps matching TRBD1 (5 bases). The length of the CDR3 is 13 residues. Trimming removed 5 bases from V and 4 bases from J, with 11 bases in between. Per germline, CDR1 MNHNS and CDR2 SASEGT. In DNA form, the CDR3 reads TGTGCCAGCAGTACGGGGAGGGGCACTGAAGCTTTCTTT. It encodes CASSTGRGTEAFF.

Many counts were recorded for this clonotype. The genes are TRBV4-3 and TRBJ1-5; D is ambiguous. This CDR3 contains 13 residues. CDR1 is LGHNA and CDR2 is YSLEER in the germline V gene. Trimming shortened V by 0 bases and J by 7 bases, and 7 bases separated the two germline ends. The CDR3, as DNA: TGCGCCAGCAGCCAAGACGGAGGGCAGCCCCAGCATTTT. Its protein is CASSQDGGQPQHF.

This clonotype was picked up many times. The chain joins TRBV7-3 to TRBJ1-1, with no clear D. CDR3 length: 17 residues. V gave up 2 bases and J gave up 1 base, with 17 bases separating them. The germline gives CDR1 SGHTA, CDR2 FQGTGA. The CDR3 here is CASSLHRQVSSNTEAFF. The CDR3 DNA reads TGTGCCAGCAGCTTACACAGACAAGTATCTTCGAACACTGAAGCTTTCTTT. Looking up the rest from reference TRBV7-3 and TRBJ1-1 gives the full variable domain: GAGVSQTPSNKVTEKGKYVELRCDPISGHTALYWYRQSLGQGPEFLIYFQGTGAADDSGLPNDRFFAVRPEGSVSTLKIQRTERGDSAVYLCASSLHRQVSSNTEAFFGQGTRLTVV.

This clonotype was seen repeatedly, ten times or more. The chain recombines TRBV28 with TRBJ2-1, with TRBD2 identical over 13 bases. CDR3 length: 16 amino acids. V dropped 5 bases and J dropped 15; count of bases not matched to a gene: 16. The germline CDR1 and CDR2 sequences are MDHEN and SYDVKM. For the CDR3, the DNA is TGTGCCAGCAGTCCCCTTGTCACTAGCGGGGGGGCACCCCGGTTCTTC. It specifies CASSPLVTSGGAPRFF.

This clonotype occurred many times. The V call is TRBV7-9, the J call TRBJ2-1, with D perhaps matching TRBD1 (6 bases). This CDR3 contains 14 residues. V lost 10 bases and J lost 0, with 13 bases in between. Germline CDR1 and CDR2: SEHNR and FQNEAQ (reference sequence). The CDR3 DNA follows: TGTGCCACCCACGTGGGACACTCCTACAATGAGCAGTTCTTC. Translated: CATHVGHSYNEQFF.

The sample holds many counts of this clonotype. The CDR3 coding sequence is TGTGCCAGCAGAGGGTCTGGGACTCGATCCTACAATGAGCAGTTCTTC. Protein sequence: CASRGSGTRSYNEQFF. This chain joins TRBV6-1 and TRBJ2-1, with D possibly TRBD2 on 6 matching bases. With 6 bases removed from V and 1 base from J, the gap between germline ends came to 16 bases. Germline values: CDR1 MNHNS, CDR2 SASEGT. The CDR3 covers 16 residues.

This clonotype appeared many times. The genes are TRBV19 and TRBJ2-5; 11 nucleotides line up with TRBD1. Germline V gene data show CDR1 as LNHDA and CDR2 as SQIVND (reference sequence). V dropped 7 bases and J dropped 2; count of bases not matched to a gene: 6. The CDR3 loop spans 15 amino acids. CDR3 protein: CASTGTGGYQETQYF. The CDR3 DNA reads TGTGCCAGTACCGGGACAGGGGGATATCAAGAGACCCAGTACTTC.

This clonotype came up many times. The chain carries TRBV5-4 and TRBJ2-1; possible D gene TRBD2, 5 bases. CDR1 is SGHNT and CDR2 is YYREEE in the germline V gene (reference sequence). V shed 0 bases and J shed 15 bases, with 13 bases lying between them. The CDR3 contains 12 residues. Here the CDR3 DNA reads TGTGCCAGCAGCTTGGATTCGGACCGGGGGTTCTTC. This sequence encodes CASSLDSDRGFF.

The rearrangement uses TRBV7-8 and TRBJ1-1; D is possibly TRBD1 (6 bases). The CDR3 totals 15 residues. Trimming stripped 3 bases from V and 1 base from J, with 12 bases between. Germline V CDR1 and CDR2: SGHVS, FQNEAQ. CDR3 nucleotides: TGTGCCAGCAGCTTCCGCGGACAGAAGAACACTGAAGCTTTCTTT. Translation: CASSFRGQKNTEAFF.

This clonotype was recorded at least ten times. The CDR3 sequence: CASSLGWGNEQYF. In DNA, the CDR3 is TGTGCCAGCAGCTTAGGGTGGGGCAACGAGCAGTACTTC. The gene calls are TRBV7-2 and TRBJ2-7, with D possibly being TRBD1 (5 bases). This CDR3 is 13 amino acids long. V lost 1 base and J lost 5, with 9 bases in between. In germline, CDR1 is SGHTA, CDR2 FQGNSA.

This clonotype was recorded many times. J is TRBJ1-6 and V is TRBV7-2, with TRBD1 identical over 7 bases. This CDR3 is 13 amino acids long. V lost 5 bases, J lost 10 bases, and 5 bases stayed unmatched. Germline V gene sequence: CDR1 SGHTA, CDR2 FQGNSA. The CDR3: CASSRRQGSPLHF. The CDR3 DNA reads TGTGCCAGCAGCCGAAGACAGGGCTCACCCCTCCACTTT.

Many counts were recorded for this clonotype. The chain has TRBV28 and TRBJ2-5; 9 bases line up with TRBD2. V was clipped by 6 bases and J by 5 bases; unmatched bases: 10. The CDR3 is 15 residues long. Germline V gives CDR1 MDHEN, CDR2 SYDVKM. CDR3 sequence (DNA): TGTGCCAGCAGCATTCCCTTTACTAGCGGGGAGACCCAGTACTTC. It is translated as CASSIPFTSGETQYF.

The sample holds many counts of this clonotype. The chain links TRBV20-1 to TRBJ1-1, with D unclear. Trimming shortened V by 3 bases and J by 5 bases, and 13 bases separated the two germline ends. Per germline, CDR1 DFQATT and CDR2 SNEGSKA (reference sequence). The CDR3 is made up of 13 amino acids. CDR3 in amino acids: CSASNPRWTEAFF. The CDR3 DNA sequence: TGCAGTGCTAGTAACCCCCGTTGGACTGAAGCTTTCTTT.

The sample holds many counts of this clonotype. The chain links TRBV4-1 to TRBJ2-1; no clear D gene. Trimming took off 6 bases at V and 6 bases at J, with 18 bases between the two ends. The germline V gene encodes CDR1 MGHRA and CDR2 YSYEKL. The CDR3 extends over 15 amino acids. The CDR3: CASRIDHYLGNEQFF. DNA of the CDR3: TGCGCCAGCAGGATTGACCACTATCTGGGCAATGAGCAGTTCTTC.

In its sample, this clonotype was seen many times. The CDR3 nucleotides are TGCGCCAGCAGCCAAGATCCCAGGGTTGGTGGTGGCAATGAAAAACTGTTTTTT. This translates into CASSQDPRVGGGNEKLFF. V gene TRBV4-3 combines with J gene TRBJ1-4, with TRBD1 as a possible D gene (5 bases). The germline V and J ends were trimmed by 0 bases and 5 bases, with 19 bases remaining between them. CDR3 length equals 18 residues. The germline V gene encodes CDR1 LGHNA and CDR2 YSLEER.

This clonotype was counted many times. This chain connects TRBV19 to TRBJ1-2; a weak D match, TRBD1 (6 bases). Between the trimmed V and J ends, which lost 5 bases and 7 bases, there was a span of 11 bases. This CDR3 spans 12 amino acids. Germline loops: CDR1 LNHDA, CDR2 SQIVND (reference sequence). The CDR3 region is CASSSGQLGYTF. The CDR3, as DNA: TGTGCCAGTAGTTCCGGACAGCTTGGCTACACCTTC.

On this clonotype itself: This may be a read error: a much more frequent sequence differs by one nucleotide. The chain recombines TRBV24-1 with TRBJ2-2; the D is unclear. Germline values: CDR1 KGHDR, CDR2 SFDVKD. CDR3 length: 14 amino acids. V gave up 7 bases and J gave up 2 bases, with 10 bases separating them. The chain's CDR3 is CATRSSGNTGELFF. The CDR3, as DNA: TGTGCCACCAGAAGTTCAGGAAACACCGGGGAGCTGTTTTTT.

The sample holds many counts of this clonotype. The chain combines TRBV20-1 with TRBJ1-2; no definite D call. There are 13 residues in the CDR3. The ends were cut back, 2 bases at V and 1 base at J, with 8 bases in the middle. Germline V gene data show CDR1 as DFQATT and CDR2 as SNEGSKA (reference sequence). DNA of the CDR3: TGCAGTGCTAGAAGCAGAAATAACTATGGCTACACCTTC. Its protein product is CSARSRNNYGYTF.